The 10 T cell receptor beta chains below come from one sample, sequenced in a study of blood T cell repertoires in COVID-19. The assay was immunoSEQ multiplex PCR, and TCRdb's table has in-frame clones only and misses some. The profile covers about 410,000 clones, with 89% appearing a single time and 1.5% to 2% taken by the ten largest. The sample was PBMCs or T cells enriched from blood (not recorded which). These receptors were obtained from a woman aged 25 to 39 who had recovered from COVID-19.

The rearrangement links TRBV4-1 to TRBJ2-7; a weak D match, TRBD2 (6 bases). Deletions cut 2 bases from V and 4 bases from J, with 15 bases between. This CDR3 is 15 amino acids long. Germline V gene lookup returns CDR1 MGHRA and CDR2 YSYEKL. For the CDR3, the DNA is TGCGCCAGCAGCCAAACGGAGACTAGTCTGTACGAGCAGTACTTC. Protein product: CASSQTETSLYEQYF.

V usage is TRBV30 and J usage is TRBJ1-3; no clear D gene. This CDR3 has 13 amino acids. Germline CDR1 and CDR2: GTSNPN and SVGIG (reference sequence). The V gene lost 3 bases and the J gene lost 5 bases, with 11 bases spanning the gap. The CDR3 sequence is CAWRWQERNTIYF. CDR3 bases: TGTGCCTGGAGATGGCAGGAAAGAAACACCATATATTTT. Complete variable domain (other parts from reference TRBV30 and TRBJ1-3): SQTIHQWPATLVQPVGSPLSLECTVEGTSNPNLYWYRQAAGRGLQLLFYSVGIGQISSEVPQNLSASRPQDRQFILSSKKLLLSDSGFYLCAWRWQERNTIYFGEGSWLTVV.

The chain links TRBV20-1 to TRBJ1-4, with D hard to call. The CDR3 has 11 residues. The germline CDR1 and CDR2 sequences are DFQATT and SNEGSKA (reference sequence). V lost 6 bases and J 8 bases, leaving 10 bases between the germline ends. The chain's CDR3 is CSARVWEKLFF. In DNA, the CDR3 is TGCAGTGCCCGAGTGTGGGAAAAACTGTTTTTT.

The chain recombines TRBV28 with TRBJ1-2, with TRBD1 matching over 8 bases. Germline CDR1 MDHEN, CDR2 SYDVKM. V lost 4 bases, J lost 6 bases, and 10 bases stayed unmatched. The CDR3 totals 15 residues. The CDR3 region is CASSSPARGRDGYTF. Here the CDR3 DNA reads TGTGCCAGCAGTTCGCCCGCCAGGGGGCGGGATGGCTACACCTTC.

The rearrangement links TRBV4-1 to TRBJ2-2; weak D call: TRBD1 (5 bases). CDR1 is MGHRA and CDR2 is YSYEKL in the germline V gene. The CDR3 has 18 amino acids. V lost 1 base and J lost 3, with 18 bases in between. DNA of the CDR3: TGCGCCAGCAGCCAAGTAGGTTTTCAGGGCGACGACACCGGGGAGCTGTTTTTT. This gives the protein CASSQVGFQGDDTGELFF.

V is TRBV28 and J is TRBJ1-2, with 9 nucleotides matching TRBD1. Germline V lookup: CDR1 MDHEN, CDR2 SYDVKM. There are 17 residues in the CDR3. The V segment lost 2 bases and the J segment 8 bases; nucleotides outside the gene matches: 15. This CDR3 reads CASSLATPGQGGGGYTF. CDR3 bases: TGTGCCAGCAGTTTAGCTACACCGGGACAGGGAGGAGGAGGCTACACCTTC.

The genes are TRBV7-8 and TRBJ2-7; 9 bases agree with TRBD1. This CDR3 has 14 residues. The V segment lost 5 bases and the J segment 3 bases; nucleotides outside the gene matches: 5. In germline, CDR1 is SGHVS, CDR2 FQNEAQ. The CDR3 reads CASSHSTGGYEQYF. For the CDR3, the DNA is TGTGCCAGCAGCCATTCGACAGGGGGCTACGAGCAGTACTTC.

This chain uses TRBV2 with TRBJ2-5; 8 bases are shared with TRBD2. This CDR3 has 16 amino acids. Germline CDR1 reads SNHLY; CDR2 reads FYNNEI. V lost 2 bases to trimming and J lost 4 bases; unmatched junction nucleotides: 9. CDR3 residues: CASSERSGSFVETQYF. The CDR3 DNA follows: TGTGCCAGCAGTGAACGGAGCGGGAGTTTTGTAGAGACCCAGTACTTC.

This chain connects TRBV18 to TRBJ2-3, with 7 nucleotides matching TRBD2. Trimming removed 3 bases from V and 0 bases from J; junction bases left unmatched: 9. CDR3 length: 17 residues. The germline V gene encodes CDR1 KGHSH and CDR2 LQKENI. CDR3 in amino acids: CASSPLGLAASTDTQYF. The CDR3 region has the DNA TGTGCCAGCTCACCCCTGGGTCTAGCGGCTAGCACAGATACGCAGTATTTT. Complete variable domain (other parts from reference TRBV18 and TRBJ2-3): NAGVMQNPRHLVRRRGQEARLRCSPMKGHSHVYWYRQLPEEGLKFMVYLQKENIIDESGMPKERFSAEFPKEGPSILRIQQVVRGDSAAYFCASSPLGLAASTDTQYFGPGTRLTVL.

The gene calls are TRBV28 and TRBJ2-1; 7 nucleotides agree with TRBD2. Germline CDR1 MDHEN, CDR2 SYDVKM. V gave up 4 bases and J gave up 0 bases; unmatched junction bases: 6. This CDR3 comprises 16 residues. The CDR3 sequence: CASSSGLGSSYNEQFF. In DNA form, the CDR3 reads TGTGCCAGCAGTTCTGGACTAGGCAGCTCCTACAATGAGCAGTTCTTC.